What follows describes a single T cell receptor (beta chain). This specimen belongs to a study of blood T cell repertoires in COVID-19. Overall study: There were acute and convalescent COVID-19 samples, and they came from the United States, Italy and Spain. In each case, the material was cDNA or gDNA derived from T cells, B-cell-depleted T cells, or PBMCs.

As originally analysed: Cell counts per sample came from amplifying reference gene primers. TCRdb's copy holds only in-frame clones and misses some; the assay was immunoSEQ multiplex PCR. D and trimming come from the DNA, and the V and J calls and clone size come from that table. The table records around 250,000 clones, over 65% of them present only once. V lost 4 bases, J lost 3 bases, and 19 bases lay in between. The CDR3 is made up of 17 amino acids. The source is a man aged 55 to 70 who had recovered from COVID-19. Sequenced input: peripheral blood. The gene calls are TRBV23-1 and TRBJ1-5; D gene uncertain. TRBV23-1 is annotated as an ORF whose role is uncertain. Written as DNA, the CDR3 is TGCGCCAGCAGTCTCCCGAGGGTGGCACGACACAATCAGCCCCAGCATTTT. As protein: CASSLPRVARHNQPQHF.